This paragraph reports one T cell receptor (beta chain). Its antigen is not identified. Germline lookup yields CDR1 SNHLY and CDR2 FYNNEI. This CDR3 is 13 amino acids long. Trimming cost V 5 bases and J 9 bases; bases outside gene matches: 5. The data are from a study of cytomegalovirus exposure and HLA in healthy donors. The overall study: The 120 or so validation repertoires used the same platform as the roughly 670 first-cohort repertoires (as reported by a later analysis).

Only in-frame clones appear in the TCRdb table, and some are missing; sequencing was by immunoSEQ multiplex PCR. In the table there are fewer than 300,000 clones, roughly 90% of which are singletons. Study-wide findings and caveats: Rare TCR sequences dominated, though some public TCRs recurred in many donors.

The sequencing input was PBMCs. The chain employs TRBV2 and TRBJ2-1; 9 nucleotides align to TRBD2. The receptor's source is a woman aged 18-29 years in good health and CMV-seronegative. CDR3: CASSFLAGSEQFF. DNA for the CDR3: TGTGCCAGCAGTTTTCTAGCGGGAAGTGAGCAGTTCTTC. The entire variable domain, with the rest obtained from reference TRBV2 and TRBJ2-1, is as follows: EPEVTQTPSHQVTQMGQEVILRCVPISNHLYFYWYRQILGQKVEFLVSFYNNEISEKSEIFDDQFSVERPDGSNFTLKIRSTKLEDSAMYFCASSFLAGSEQFFGPGTRLTVL.